The TCR beta chain described here comes from a study of radiotherapy plus CTLA-4 blockade in lung cancer. As for the study in general: For around 18% of patients, objective responses occurred, and around 31% had disease control. Findings of the study overall: Blood saw expansion of tumor-derived TCR clones after radiotherapy plus ipilimumab.

Repertoires were generated with immunoSEQ multiplex PCR, while TCRdb's copy carries only in-frame clones and drops some. The sample lists tens of thousands of clones, 77% occurring once. The CDR3 is 17 amino acids. The germline CDR1 and CDR2 sequences are SGHKS and YYEKEE (reference sequence). The junction had 6 bases not matched to a gene; V was cut back by 4 bases and J by 0 bases. CTLA-4 blockade with ipilimumab, together with focal radiation, was given to patients with chemo-refractory metastatic non-small-cell lung cancer. This clone was observed once. Its antigen is not known. The receptor was derived from a human donor with non-small cell lung cancer who had a partial response to radiotherapy plus ipilimumab. Source: peripheral blood, taken from a patient treated with radiotherapy plus ipilimumab. The J gene is TRBJ2-6, the V gene TRBV5-5; TRBD1 matches at 8 bases. DNA for the CDR3: TGTGCCAGCAGCGTGACAGGGGTGGCCTCTGGGGCCAACGTCCTGACTTTC. It encodes CASSVTGVASGANVLTF.